A selection of T cell receptor beta chains follows, all from one sample in a study of blood T cell repertoires in COVID-19. The table came from immunoSEQ multiplex PCR; TCRdb's copy has only in-frame clones and leaves some out. The sample lists 100,000 to 150,000 clones, 88% occurring once. What was sequenced was peripheral blood. The receptors stem from a man aged 45-60 years with acute or convalescent COVID-19. Each CDR3 is given with its conserved first and last residue. The order of the fields is CDR3 protein, CDR3 DNA, V gene, clone size, J gene, D gene. The D gene is left open where the match is weak. Rows give clone size only sometimes, using once, few, many, or a class for an expanded clone.

CDR3: CASSPRTIRTGELFF
DNA: TGCGCCAGCAGCCCGCGGACAATCCGCACCGGGGAGCTGTTTTTT
V: TRBV5-1
size: -
J: TRBJ2-2
D: -

CDR3: CATSTNEKLFF
DNA: TGTGCCACCTCAACTAATGAAAAACTGTTTTTT
V: TRBV10-3
size: -
J: TRBJ1-4
D: -

CDR3: CASSSSRGEAYNEQFF
DNA: TGTGCCAGCAGTTCATCTCGGGGGGAAGCCTACAATGAGCAGTTCTTC
V: TRBV27
size: -
J: TRBJ2-1
D: TRBD2

CDR3: CASSEALEVADTQYF
DNA: TGTGCCAGCAGTGAAGCGTTAGAGGTCGCGGATACGCAGTATTTT
V: TRBV2
size: -
J: TRBJ2-3
D: -

CDR3: CATLLGGGVETQYF
DNA: TGTGCCACCTTATTAGGAGGGGGCGTAGAGACCCAGTACTTC
V: TRBV3-1/TRBV3-2
size: -
J: TRBJ2-5
D: -

CDR3: CASSIVGGDSGETQYF
DNA: TGTGCCAGCTCGATCGTCGGGGGTGATTCAGGAGAGACCCAGTACTTC
V: TRBV9
size: -
J: TRBJ2-5
D: -

CDR3: CASSSSGTVSYNEQFF
DNA: TGTGCCAGCAGCTCCTCCGGGACAGTCTCCTACAATGAGCAGTTCTTC
V: TRBV7-2
size: -
J: TRBJ2-1
D: TRBD1

CDR3: CASSSTGSGANVLTF
DNA: TGCGCCAGCAGCTCAACAGGGTCTGGGGCCAACGTCCTGACTTTC
V: TRBV5-1
size: -
J: TRBJ2-6
D: -

CDR3: CAWSRRGLSQETQYF
DNA: TGTGCCTGGAGTAGAAGGGGACTTTCCCAAGAGACCCAGTACTTC
V: TRBV30
size: -
J: TRBJ2-5
D: -

CDR3: CASRVLDRYTEAFF
DNA: TGTGCCAGCAGGGTACTCGACAGATACACTGAAGCTTTCTTT
V: TRBV6-5
size: -
J: TRBJ1-1
D: -

CDR3: CSASQRDTEAFF
DNA: TGCAGTGCTAGTCAACGGGACACTGAAGCTTTCTTT
V: TRBV20-1
size: -
J: TRBJ1-1
D: -

CDR3: CASSPRGTGNTEAFF
DNA: TGTGCCAGCAGCCCGAGGGGGACAGGGAACACTGAAGCTTTCTTT
V: TRBV28
size: -
J: TRBJ1-1
D: TRBD1

CDR3: CASSFSSRVEAGELFF
DNA: TGTGCCAGCAGCTTCTCCTCCAGGGTCGAAGCCGGGGAGCTGTTTTTT
V: TRBV5-5
size: -
J: TRBJ2-2
D: -

CDR3: CASSLAGIGTEAFF
DNA: TGCGCCAGCAGCTTAGCCGGGATAGGCACTGAAGCTTTCTTT
V: TRBV5-1
size: -
J: TRBJ1-1
D: -

CDR3: CASREGTGTDTQYF
DNA: TGCGCCTCCCGAGAAGGGACAGGGACGGATACGCAGTATTTT
V: TRBV10-1
size: -
J: TRBJ2-3
D: TRBD1

CDR3: CASSPGQGGMKAFF
DNA: TGTGCCAGCAGTCCGGGACAGGGGGGGATGAAAGCTTTCTTT
V: TRBV6-5
size: -
J: TRBJ1-1
D: TRBD1

CDR3: CASSLDRGAGGYTF
DNA: TGCGCCAGCAGCTTGGATCGGGGGGCAGGCGGCTACACCTTC
V: TRBV5-1
size: -
J: TRBJ1-2
D: -

CDR3: CASSLASTGGHHEQFF
DNA: TGTGCCAGCAGCTTAGCTTCGACAGGGGGGCATCATGAGCAGTTCTTC
V: TRBV7-2
size: -
J: TRBJ2-1
D: TRBD1

CDR3: CAIKGEEIHGYTF
DNA: TGTGCCATCAAGGGGGAAGAAATCCATGGCTACACCTTC
V: TRBV10-3
size: -
J: TRBJ1-2
D: -

CDR3: CASSAEAITFSGYTF
DNA: TGTGCCAGCAGCGCCGAAGCGATAACCTTTTCCGGCTACACCTTC
V: TRBV7-3
size: -
J: TRBJ1-2
D: -

CDR3: CASSLGAGLAKNIQYF
DNA: TGTGCCAGCAGCCTAGGAGCGGGACTAGCCAAAAACATTCAGTACTTC
V: TRBV7-9
size: few
J: TRBJ2-4
D: TRBD2

CDR3: CASSQQGRTGGNQPQHF
DNA: TGTGCCAGCAGCCAACAGGGCAGGACAGGAGGCAATCAGCCCCAGCATTTT
V: TRBV3-1/TRBV3-2
size: -
J: TRBJ1-5
D: TRBD1

CDR3: CASSLEEGPYEQYF
DNA: TGTGCCAGCAGCTTAGAGGAGGGACCCTACGAGCAGTACTTC
V: TRBV11-2
size: -
J: TRBJ2-7
D: -

CDR3: CASLRSGTGGHGYTF
DNA: TGTGCCAGCTTAAGATCCGGGACAGGGGGTCATGGCTACACCTTC
V: TRBV27
size: -
J: TRBJ1-2
D: TRBD1

CDR3: CASSSRIAGYTGELFF
DNA: TGCGCCAGCAGCTCCCGGATAGCGGGATATACCGGGGAGCTGTTTTTT
V: TRBV5-1
size: -
J: TRBJ2-2
D: TRBD2

CDR3: CATNPPGGWGYTF
DNA: TGTGCCACCAATCCTCCCGGGGGATGGGGCTACACCTTC
V: TRBV6-5
size: -
J: TRBJ1-2
D: -

CDR3: CASSWTSSTDTQYF
DNA: TGTGCCAGCAGCTGGACTAGCAGCACAGATACGCAGTATTTT
V: TRBV13
size: few
J: TRBJ2-3
D: TRBD2

CDR3: CASSWRTGGTPGNTIYF
DNA: TGTGCCAGCAGCTGGCGGACAGGTGGGACGCCTGGAAACACCATATATTTT
V: TRBV11-2
size: -
J: TRBJ1-3
D: TRBD1

CDR3: CASSEAGQGGTEAFF
DNA: TGTGCCAGCAGTGAAGCGGGACAGGGTGGCACTGAAGCTTTCTTT
V: TRBV2
size: -
J: TRBJ1-1
D: TRBD1

CDR3: CASAPGQRNQPQHF
DNA: TGTGCCAGCGCACCGGGACAACGCAATCAGCCCCAGCATTTT
V: TRBV19
size: -
J: TRBJ1-5
D: -

CDR3: CASSLVRVAQHF
DNA: TGTGCCAGCAGTTTAGTCCGGGTTGCCCAGCATTTT
V: TRBV12-3/TRBV12-4
size: -
J: TRBJ1-5
D: -

CDR3: CASSVGWESNQPQHF
DNA: TGTGCCAGCAGTGTGGGGTGGGAGAGCAATCAGCCCCAGCATTTT
V: TRBV2
size: -
J: TRBJ1-5
D: -

CDR3: CASSLALTSGETQYF
DNA: TGTGCCAGCAGCTTAGCATTGACCAGCGGAGAGACCCAGTACTTC
V: TRBV11-1
size: once
J: TRBJ2-5
D: -

CDR3: CASSGGQGVIGYTF
DNA: TGTGCCAGCAGCGGGGGGCAGGGAGTGATCGGCTACACCTTC
V: TRBV6-5
size: -
J: TRBJ1-2
D: -

CDR3: CASSQGRGSHYGYTF
DNA: TGTGCCAGCAGCCAAGGCAGGGGGAGTCACTATGGCTACACCTTC
V: TRBV14
size: -
J: TRBJ1-2
D: TRBD1

CDR3: CASSSGDRGFTEAFF
DNA: TGCGCCAGCAGCTCGGGAGACAGGGGATTCACTGAAGCTTTCTTT
V: TRBV5-1
size: -
J: TRBJ1-1
D: TRBD1

CDR3: CASTPGGTPSYNEQFF
DNA: TGTGCCAGCACCCCCGGGGGGACTCCATCCTACAATGAGCAGTTCTTC
V: TRBV28
size: -
J: TRBJ2-1
D: TRBD2

CDR3: CASSLAPAGTEAFF
DNA: TGTGCCAGCAGCTTAGCACCGGCGGGCACTGAAGCTTTCTTT
V: TRBV7-8
size: -
J: TRBJ1-1
D: -

CDR3: CASSPQQVQETQYF
DNA: TGTGCCAGCTCACCACAACAGGTCCAAGAGACCCAGTACTTC
V: TRBV18
size: -
J: TRBJ2-5
D: -

CDR3: CASSEGENYGYTF
DNA: TGCGCCAGCAGCGAGGGAGAGAACTATGGCTACACCTTC
V: TRBV10-1
size: once
J: TRBJ1-2
D: -

CDR3: CASSEGRVQAFF
DNA: TGTGCCAGCAGTGAAGGGAGGGTACAAGCTTTCTTT
V: TRBV6-1
size: once
J: TRBJ1-1
D: -

CDR3: CASSVQGLETQYF
DNA: TGTGCCAGCAGTGTACAGGGTCTCGAGACCCAGTACTTC
V: TRBV2
size: once
J: TRBJ2-5
D: -

CDR3: CATSRGILGGQRLYTF
DNA: TGTGCCACCAGCAGAGGAATTTTAGGGGGTCAACGACTTTACACCTTC
V: TRBV15
size: -
J: TRBJ1-2
D: -

CDR3: CASSLLSRDTQYF
DNA: TGTGCCAGCAGTTTACTCTCTCGGGATACGCAGTATTTT
V: TRBV12-3/TRBV12-4
size: -
J: TRBJ2-3
D: -

CDR3: CASSSLAGVYNEQFF
DNA: TGCGCCAGCAGCTCCCTAGCGGGCGTATACAATGAGCAGTTCTTC
V: TRBV5-1
size: -
J: TRBJ2-1
D: TRBD2